The 9 T cell receptor delta chains presented below share a single source sample, sequenced in a study of γδ T cells in repeated Plasmodium falciparum infection. Flow sorting of PBMC yielded separate Vgamma9/Vdelta2+ and Vdelta2-negative gammadelta T cell populations for bulk repertoire analysis. TCRdb re-processed the multiplex PCR reads using CATT. The repertoire holds roughly 93,000 delta-chain clones, with roughly 1.4% as singletons. The specimen was gamma-delta T cells from blood. The receptors derive from a pool of human donors (malaria-infected and uninfected, not separated).

In this sample, this clone turned up many times. This DNA's translation differs at residue 15 from TCRdb's protein, which comes from a much larger clone; a read error is likely, and the protein shown is translated from the DNA. The J gene is TRDJ1, the V gene TRDV1, with TRDD3 identical over 9 bases. The CDR3 totals 18 residues. The germline CDR1 and CDR2 sequences are TSWWSYY and QGS. V lost 0 bases and J lost 9; bases outside the gene matches: 17. CDR3 region: CALGELSYWGTPYSELIF. DNA for the CDR3: TGTGCTCTTGGGGAACTGTCCTACTGGGGGACCCCCTATAGTGAACTCATCTTT.

This clone has a count of ten or more. This chain connects TRDV1 to TRDJ1; tentatively, D is TRDD3 (7 bases). Because TCRdb records no J gene, it was assigned here through a match of the DNA to germline. Germline values: CDR1 TSWWSYY, CDR2 QGS. The CDR3 sequence is 22 residues long. V lost 5 bases to trimming and J lost 0 bases, with 34 bases between them. CDR3 DNA: TGTGCTCTTGGGTTTCCTTTCCTTCCCTCCCCCCAACTGGGGACGTACACCGATAAACTCATCTTT. It is translated as CALGFPFLPSPQLGTYTDKLIF.

To note about this clone: A read error likely explains why the TCRdb protein, taken from a much larger clone, differs from this DNA's translation at residue 16; the protein shown is translated from the DNA. The CDR3 reads CALGEGPTPRDTGTDRLIF. In DNA, the CDR3 is TGTGCTCTTGGGGAAGGGCCTACCCCGAGGGATACGGGAACCGATAGACTCATCTTT. The V and J genes are TRDV1 and TRDJ1; 8 nucleotides align to TRDD3. TCRdb lists no J gene, so it was determined here by aligning the DNA to germline. Germline lookup yields CDR1 TSWWSYY and CDR2 QGS. The CDR3 has 19 amino acids.

This clone was seen a few times. The V gene is TRDV2, the J gene TRDJ1; D is ambiguous. The J gene, absent from TCRdb, was called here by matching the DNA to germline. Germline assignment: CDR1 GEAIGNYY and CDR2 EKD. The CDR3 sequence is 15 residues long. Trimming cost V 0 bases and J 1 base, with 11 bases left between them. The CDR3: CACDTEEEGTDKLIF. CDR3 DNA: TGTGCCTGTGACACCGAGGAAGAGGGCACCGATAAACTCATCTTT.

This clone turned up a few times. The protein TCRdb lists belongs to a much larger clone and differs from this DNA's translation at residue 3, which points to a read error; the protein shown is made from the DNA. The V call is TRDV2, the J call TRDJ1; D not certain. As TCRdb names no J gene, one was assigned here on the basis of a DNA match to germline. There are 14 residues in the CDR3. CDR1 and CDR2 (germline): GEAIGNYY, EKD. As DNA, the CDR3 is TGTGCCCGTGACGCGCTCGTCCACACCGATAAACTCATCTTT. Its protein product is CARDALVHTDKLIF.

This clone was detected many times. The protein in TCRdb stems from a much larger clone and differs at residue 6 from this DNA's translation, likely a read error; here the protein is translated from the DNA. The chain combines TRDV2 with TRDJ1; weak D call: TRDD3 (6 bases). The J gene was not available in TCRdb and was assigned here by matching the DNA to germline segments. CDR3 length equals 18 residues. Looked up from germline, CDR1 is GEAIGNYY and CDR2 is EKD. Trimming removed 0 bases at V and 2 bases at J, with 21 bases between. CDR3 in amino acids: CACDTRSPRDTGTDKLIF. The DNA of the CDR3 is TGTGCCTGTGACACCCGTTCTCCAAGAGATACGGGGACCGATAAACTCATCTTT.

This clone has ten or more counts. The chain recombines TRDV2 with TRDJ1, with no clear D. This CDR3 has 14 residues. V lost 0 bases and J 0 bases, leaving 7 bases between the germline ends. The germline V gene has CDR1 GEAIGNYY and CDR2 EKD. The CDR3 nucleotides read TGTGCCTGTGACACCGTATCGTACACCGATAAACTCATCTTT. It encodes CACDTVSYTDKLIF.

This clone was seen many times. This chain's CDR3 is CALGEWGGSPFVPTGAYTDKLIF. As DNA, the CDR3 is TGTGCTCTTGGGGAATGGGGTGGGTCTCCATTCGTTCCGACTGGGGCGTACACCGATAAACTCATCTTT. The chain uses TRDV1 and TRDJ1; TRDD3 matches 7 bases. The J gene is not listed in TCRdb, so it was assigned here from a DNA match to germline. The CDR3 length is 23 residues. CDR1 is TSWWSYY and CDR2 is QGS in the germline V gene. The junction had 27 bases not matched to a gene; V was cut back by 2 bases and J by 0 bases.

Comment on this clone: A far larger clone is just one base off, so this is likely a read error. Other DNA sequences from this sample encode an identical CDR3 as well. The V call is TRDV2, the J call TRDJ1, with 9 bases identical to TRDD3. The CDR3 has 17 amino acids. CDR1 and CDR2 from the germline V gene are GEAIGNYY and EKD. The CDR3 spells CACDKGIRAGYTDKLIF. The DNA for the CDR3 is TGTGCCTGTGACAAGGGGATACGCGCCGGGTACACCGATAAACTCATTTTT.